A selection of T cell receptor beta chains follows, all from one sample in a study of OX40 agonist ivuxolimab in advanced cancers. Clones were sequenced by immunoSEQ multiplex PCR, and TCRdb holds only the in-frame ones, with some missing. Of some 100,000 clones in the sample, around nine tenths were seen once. The material was CD4+ or CD8+ T cells sorted from blood, obtained in a trial of the OX40 agonist ivuxolimab. The source is an adult with an advanced solid tumor such as melanoma, head and neck, liver or kidney cancer. The CDR3 runs from the conserved cysteine through the conserved F or W. Fields, in order: J gene, clone size, D gene, V gene, CDR3 protein, CDR3 DNA. D genes are given only for firm matches. Size values are once, few and many counts, or a class for expanded clones, and some rows have none.

j_call: TRBJ1-1
clone_size: once
d_call: TRBD1
v_call: TRBV11-1
cdr3_aa: CASSPVFRTGVDEAFF
cdr3_nt: TGTGCCAGCAGCCCCGTGTTCCGGACAGGGGTTGATGAAGCTTTCTTT

j_call: TRBJ2-7
clone_size: NA
d_call: NA
v_call: TRBV30
cdr3_aa: CAWSVRRQPSSYEQYF
cdr3_nt: TGTGCCTGGAGTGTAAGGCGCCAGCCGTCCTCCTACGAGCAGTACTTC

j_call: TRBJ2-1
clone_size: NA
d_call: NA
v_call: TRBV5-1
cdr3_aa: CASSSPRSINDEQFF
cdr3_nt: TGCGCCAGCAGCTCACCCCGAAGTATAAATGATGAGCAGTTCTTC

j_call: TRBJ2-5
clone_size: NA
d_call: NA
v_call: TRBV10-3
cdr3_aa: CAISEGSGVETQYF
cdr3_nt: TGTGCCATCAGTGAGGGTTCCGGGGTCGAGACCCAGTACTTC

j_call: TRBJ2-7
clone_size: NA
d_call: TRBD1
v_call: TRBV11-2
cdr3_aa: CASSLIAGGYGQYF
cdr3_nt: TGTGCCAGCAGCTTAATTGCAGGGGGATACGGGCAGTACTTC

j_call: TRBJ2-3
clone_size: NA
d_call: NA
v_call: TRBV19
cdr3_aa: CASTSGQTTDTQYF
cdr3_nt: TGTGCCAGTACATCCGGACAGACCACAGATACGCAGTATTTT

j_call: TRBJ2-3
clone_size: NA
d_call: NA
v_call: TRBV5-6
cdr3_aa: CASSLQPTDTQYF
cdr3_nt: TGTGCCAGCAGCTTACAGCCCACAGATACGCAGTATTTT

j_call: TRBJ2-2
clone_size: NA
d_call: TRBD1
v_call: TRBV6-5
cdr3_aa: CASSYSEQGATGELFF
cdr3_nt: TGTGCCAGCAGTTACTCGGAACAGGGGGCGACCGGGGAGCTGTTTTTT

j_call: TRBJ2-7
clone_size: NA
d_call: TRBD2
v_call: TRBV7-2
cdr3_aa: CASSLVGGRGAYEQYF
cdr3_nt: TGTGCCAGCAGCTTAGTTGGCGGGAGGGGGGCCTACGAGCAGTACTTC

j_call: TRBJ2-2
clone_size: NA
d_call: NA
v_call: TRBV5-1
cdr3_aa: CASSSPWGATGELFF
cdr3_nt: TGCGCCAGCAGCTCACCGTGGGGCGCGACCGGGGAGCTGTTTTTT

j_call: TRBJ2-7
clone_size: NA
d_call: NA
v_call: TRBV7-2
cdr3_aa: CASSLLFGSYEQYF
cdr3_nt: TGTGCCAGCAGCCTCCTCTTCGGCTCCTACGAGCAGTACTTC

j_call: TRBJ1-5
clone_size: NA
d_call: NA
v_call: TRBV18
cdr3_aa: CASSRRHDQPQHF
cdr3_nt: TGTGCCAGCTCACGAAGACACGATCAGCCCCAGCATTTT

j_call: TRBJ2-3
clone_size: once
d_call: NA
v_call: TRBV15
cdr3_aa: CATSRVSSDTQYF
cdr3_nt: TGTGCCACCAGCAGAGTTTCCAGTGATACGCAGTATTTT

j_call: TRBJ2-2
clone_size: NA
d_call: NA
v_call: TRBV19
cdr3_aa: CASSISEGAGELFF
cdr3_nt: TGTGCCAGTAGTATCTCCGAGGGGGCCGGGGAGCTGTTTTTT

j_call: TRBJ1-6
clone_size: NA
d_call: NA
v_call: TRBV30
cdr3_aa: CAWGTGNSPLHF
cdr3_nt: TGTGCCTGGGGAACAGGGAATTCACCCCTCCACTTT

j_call: TRBJ2-7
clone_size: NA
d_call: TRBD2
v_call: TRBV19
cdr3_aa: CASSTSGRSYEQYF
cdr3_nt: TGTGCCAGTAGCACTAGCGGGAGGTCCTACGAGCAGTACTTC

j_call: TRBJ2-7
clone_size: NA
d_call: NA
v_call: TRBV5-1
cdr3_aa: CASSLDGLTYEQYF
cdr3_nt: TGCGCCAGCAGCTTGGATGGGCTGACCTACGAGCAGTACTTC

j_call: TRBJ1-2
clone_size: NA
d_call: TRBD1
v_call: TRBV2
cdr3_aa: CASTRDRRNYGYTF
cdr3_nt: TGTGCCAGCACCCGGGACAGGCGTAACTATGGCTACACCTTC

j_call: TRBJ2-3
clone_size: once
d_call: NA
v_call: TRBV9
cdr3_aa: CASSEVVADTQYF
cdr3_nt: TGTGCCAGCAGCGAGGTGGTCGCAGATACGCAGTATTTT

j_call: TRBJ1-1
clone_size: NA
d_call: NA
v_call: TRBV19
cdr3_aa: CASSIRQASMNTEAFF
cdr3_nt: TGTGCCAGTAGTATACGGCAGGCCTCCATGAACACTGAAGCTTTCTTT

j_call: TRBJ2-7
clone_size: once
d_call: TRBD1
v_call: TRBV28
cdr3_aa: CASSGDSPSYYEQYF
cdr3_nt: TGTGCCAGCAGCGGGGACAGTCCTAGCTACTACGAGCAGTACTTC

j_call: TRBJ2-5
clone_size: NA
d_call: NA
v_call: TRBV5-4
cdr3_aa: CASSWTKVQETQYF
cdr3_nt: TGTGCCAGCAGCTGGACTAAAGTCCAAGAGACCCAGTACTTC

j_call: TRBJ2-2
clone_size: once
d_call: TRBD2
v_call: TRBV15
cdr3_aa: CATSSFGLGGTGELFF
cdr3_nt: TGTGCCACCAGCAGTTTTGGACTAGGAGGGACCGGGGAGCTGTTTTTT

j_call: TRBJ2-5
clone_size: NA
d_call: NA
v_call: TRBV4-3
cdr3_aa: CASSQDLQGFETQYF
cdr3_nt: TGCGCCAGCAGCCAAGATCTGCAGGGTTTTGAGACCCAGTACTTC

j_call: TRBJ1-3
clone_size: NA
d_call: NA
v_call: TRBV5-4
cdr3_aa: CASSLDRRFGNTIYF
cdr3_nt: TGTGCCAGCAGCTTGGACAGGAGATTTGGAAACACCATATATTTT

j_call: TRBJ2-2
clone_size: NA
d_call: NA
v_call: TRBV11-3
cdr3_aa: CASSLVGNTGELFF
cdr3_nt: TGTGCCAGCAGCTTGGTGGGGAACACCGGGGAGCTGTTTTTT

j_call: TRBJ2-2
clone_size: NA
d_call: NA
v_call: TRBV7-3
cdr3_aa: CASSSRPSPATGELFF
cdr3_nt: TGTGCCAGCAGCTCTAGACCGAGCCCCGCCACCGGGGAGCTGTTTTTT

j_call: TRBJ2-7
clone_size: NA
d_call: NA
v_call: TRBV2
cdr3_aa: CASSKEHLGEQYF
cdr3_nt: TGTGCCAGCAGCAAGGAACACCTCGGGGAGCAGTACTTC

j_call: TRBJ2-2
clone_size: NA
d_call: TRBD2
v_call: TRBV11-2
cdr3_aa: CASSLQSGAGGAGELFF
cdr3_nt: TGTGCCAGCAGCCTACAATCGGGAGCGGGAGGGGCCGGGGAGCTGTTTTTT

j_call: TRBJ2-2
clone_size: NA
d_call: NA
v_call: TRBV7-9
cdr3_aa: CASSIHRPTGELFF
cdr3_nt: TGTGCCAGCAGCATTCACAGGCCCACCGGGGAGCTGTTTTTT

j_call: TRBJ1-1
clone_size: NA
d_call: NA
v_call: TRBV6-5
cdr3_aa: CASSSAKILGTEAFF
cdr3_nt: TGTGCCAGCAGTTCCGCAAAGATATTGGGCACTGAAGCTTTCTTT

j_call: TRBJ1-4
clone_size: once
d_call: NA
v_call: TRBV27
cdr3_aa: CASRRYNEKLFF
cdr3_nt: TGTGCCAGCAGACGGTATAATGAAAAACTGTTTTTT

j_call: TRBJ2-3
clone_size: few
d_call: TRBD1
v_call: TRBV27
cdr3_aa: CASSLWAGQGGATDTQYF
cdr3_nt: TGTGCCAGCAGTTTATGGGCCGGACAGGGCGGGGCCACAGATACGCAGTATTTT

j_call: TRBJ2-7
clone_size: NA
d_call: NA
v_call: TRBV11-2
cdr3_aa: CASSLMQSSYEQYF
cdr3_nt: TGTGCCAGCAGCTTAATGCAGAGCTCCTACGAGCAGTACTTC

j_call: TRBJ2-3
clone_size: NA
d_call: TRBD2
v_call: TRBV11-2
cdr3_aa: CASSSQVTSGGFF
cdr3_nt: TGTGCCAGCAGCTCCCAGGTCACTAGCGGAGGGTTTTTT

j_call: TRBJ1-1
clone_size: NA
d_call: NA
v_call: TRBV28
cdr3_aa: CASSPRGLGAFF
cdr3_nt: TGTGCCAGCAGTCCCCGGGGGTTAGGAGCTTTCTTT

j_call: TRBJ1-4
clone_size: few
d_call: TRBD1
v_call: TRBV4-1
cdr3_aa: CASSRDRRLFF
cdr3_nt: TGCGCCAGCAGCCGGGACAGGAGACTGTTTTTT

j_call: TRBJ1-2
clone_size: NA
d_call: NA
v_call: TRBV7-3
cdr3_aa: CASSPRGGSGYTF
cdr3_nt: TGTGCCAGCAGCCCCCGTGGAGGGTCCGGCTACACCTTC

j_call: TRBJ2-5
clone_size: once
d_call: NA
v_call: TRBV7-3
cdr3_aa: CASSLAPQETQYF
cdr3_nt: TGTGCCAGCAGCTTGGCACCACAAGAGACCCAGTACTTC

j_call: TRBJ2-5
clone_size: NA
d_call: TRBD2
v_call: TRBV7-7
cdr3_aa: CASSLGGLAGVRETQYF
cdr3_nt: TGTGCTAGCAGCTTAGGGGGACTAGCGGGAGTTCGAGAGACCCAGTACTTC

j_call: TRBJ2-7
clone_size: NA
d_call: TRBD2
v_call: TRBV10-3
cdr3_aa: CASRLKGLAGYEQYF
cdr3_nt: TGTGCCAGCAGGCTTAAGGGACTAGCGGGTTACGAGCAGTACTTC

j_call: TRBJ1-2
clone_size: few
d_call: NA
v_call: TRBV15
cdr3_aa: CATSRDHDSSYGYTF
cdr3_nt: TGTGCCACCAGCAGAGATCACGACAGTTCCTATGGCTACACCTTC

j_call: TRBJ2-1
clone_size: NA
d_call: NA
v_call: TRBV2
cdr3_aa: CASSARRQPGAYNEQFF
cdr3_nt: TGTGCCAGCAGTGCACGCCGCCAGCCAGGGGCCTACAATGAGCAGTTCTTC

j_call: TRBJ2-5
clone_size: NA
d_call: TRBD2
v_call: TRBV19
cdr3_aa: CASSPGLANQETQYF
cdr3_nt: TGTGCCAGTAGTCCGGGACTAGCAAACCAAGAGACCCAGTACTTC

j_call: TRBJ1-2
clone_size: NA
d_call: NA
v_call: TRBV7-9
cdr3_aa: CASSLARDYLYYGYTF
cdr3_nt: TGTGCCAGCAGCTTAGCGAGGGACTATCTTTACTATGGCTACACCTTC

j_call: TRBJ2-1
clone_size: NA
d_call: NA
v_call: TRBV4-1
cdr3_aa: CASSQVGLIYNEQFF
cdr3_nt: TGCGCCAGCAGCCAAGTGGGCCTCATTTACAATGAGCAGTTCTTC

j_call: TRBJ2-5
clone_size: NA
d_call: NA
v_call: TRBV11-2
cdr3_aa: CASTRPGDFETQYF
cdr3_nt: TGTGCCAGCACCCGACCCGGGGACTTTGAGACCCAGTACTTC

j_call: TRBJ2-5
clone_size: NA
d_call: NA
v_call: TRBV7-2
cdr3_aa: CASSFGGEETQYF
cdr3_nt: TGTGCCAGCAGCTTCGGCGGGGAAGAGACCCAGTACTTC

j_call: TRBJ2-2
clone_size: NA
d_call: TRBD1
v_call: TRBV10-3
cdr3_aa: CAISSGTGDPGELFF
cdr3_nt: TGTGCCATCAGTTCCGGGACAGGGGATCCCGGGGAGCTGTTTTTT

j_call: TRBJ2-7
clone_size: NA
d_call: NA
v_call: TRBV5-4
cdr3_aa: CASSLAGDGRAEQYF
cdr3_nt: TGTGCCAGCAGCTTGGCAGGGGACGGGCGGGCCGAGCAGTACTTC

j_call: TRBJ2-1
clone_size: once
d_call: NA
v_call: TRBV7-3
cdr3_aa: CASSSQTGSYNEQFF
cdr3_nt: TGTGCCAGCAGCTCCCAGACAGGCTCCTACAATGAGCAGTTCTTC

j_call: TRBJ2-3
clone_size: NA
d_call: TRBD2
v_call: TRBV5-1
cdr3_aa: CASSSGTSGSWGTDTQYF
cdr3_nt: TGCGCCAGCAGCTCGGGGACTAGCGGGAGCTGGGGAACAGATACGCAGTATTTT

j_call: TRBJ2-1
clone_size: NA
d_call: TRBD2
v_call: TRBV11-2
cdr3_aa: CASSLFGGRPYNEQFF
cdr3_nt: TGTGCCAGCAGCTTATTTGGCGGGAGGCCGTACAATGAGCAGTTCTTC

j_call: TRBJ1-3
clone_size: NA
d_call: NA
v_call: TRBV30
cdr3_aa: CAWSVPQRTALRNTIYF
cdr3_nt: TGTGCCTGGAGTGTACCCCAACGGACTGCCTTGAGGAACACCATATATTTT

j_call: TRBJ1-2
clone_size: NA
d_call: TRBD1
v_call: TRBV7-2
cdr3_aa: CASSSDRAVYYGYTF
cdr3_nt: TGTGCCAGCAGCTCCGACAGGGCGGTCTATTATGGCTACACCTTC

j_call: TRBJ2-3
clone_size: NA
d_call: NA
v_call: TRBV21-1
cdr3_aa: CASSNGLGTDTQYF
cdr3_nt: TGTGCCAGCAGCAACGGACTAGGCACAGATACGCAGTATTTT

j_call: TRBJ1-4
clone_size: NA
d_call: NA
v_call: TRBV7-6
cdr3_aa: CASSLDMELFF
cdr3_nt: TGTGCCAGCAGCTTAGATATGGAACTGTTTTTT

j_call: TRBJ2-3
clone_size: NA
d_call: NA
v_call: TRBV6-1
cdr3_aa: CASKSDSPTDTQYF
cdr3_nt: TGTGCCAGCAAGTCGGACAGCCCCACAGATACGCAGTATTTT

j_call: TRBJ2-3
clone_size: NA
d_call: TRBD2
v_call: TRBV29-1
cdr3_aa: CSAALPAGVSDTQYF
cdr3_nt: TGCAGCGCCGCCCTGCCAGCGGGAGTATCAGATACGCAGTATTTT

j_call: TRBJ2-7
clone_size: NA
d_call: NA
v_call: TRBV6-6
cdr3_aa: CASREWRAYEQYF
cdr3_nt: TGTGCCAGCAGGGAGTGGAGAGCCTACGAGCAGTACTTC